These 20 T cell receptor beta chains came from one sample sequenced in a study of Ad26.COV2.S vaccination and SARS-CoV-2 variants. Described treatment: approximately 18 received Ad26.COV2.S at low or high dose, single or two shots; roughly five received placebo; per-sample allocation not given. Samples analyzed were those drawn on day 63 after the first vaccine or placebo injection. Only in-frame clones appear in the TCRdb table, and some are missing; sequencing was by immunoSEQ multiplex PCR. In the table there are about 470,000 clones, roughly 88% of which are singletons. The sequenced sample was peripheral blood, obtained in a trial of Ad26.COV2.S vaccine versus placebo. The receptors come from a person between 18 and 60 years old who received the Ad26.COV2.S COVID-19 vaccine or a placebo.

The chain joins TRBV6-6 to TRBJ1-1; no clear D. The germline CDR1 and CDR2 sequences are MNHNY and SVGAGI (reference sequence). With 2 bases removed from V and 4 bases from J, the gap between germline ends came to 8 bases. CDR3 length equals 13 residues. CDR3 DNA: TGTGCCAGCAGTTACGAATACAGCACTGAAGCTTTCTTT. Translating it yields CASSYEYSTEAFF.

V and J are TRBV27 and TRBJ2-1, with D tentatively TRBD2 (6 bases). Germline assignment: CDR1 MNHEY and CDR2 SMNVEV (reference sequence). Trimming shortened V by 1 base and J by 6 bases, and 13 bases separated the two germline ends. This CDR3 is 15 amino acids long. This CDR3 is CASSLYVRDSNEQFF. The CDR3 DNA sequence: TGTGCCAGCAGTTTATATGTGCGGGACTCCAATGAGCAGTTCTTC.

This clone was counted only a few times. The CDR3 region has the DNA TGTGCCAGCAGCTTCGAGAGGAATCAGCCCCAGCATTTT. It is translated as CASSFERNQPQHF. The chain employs TRBV7-8 and TRBJ1-5; D unresolved. V dropped 3 bases and J dropped 4 bases, with 7 bases sitting between them. From germline, CDR1 is SGHVS and CDR2 FQNEAQ. There are 13 residues in the CDR3.

The CDR3 loop is CAISESRDTFQETQYF. Written as DNA, the CDR3 is TGTGCCATCAGTGAGTCGCGGGACACCTTCCAAGAGACCCAGTACTTC. The V gene is TRBV10-3, the J gene TRBJ2-5; D tentatively reads TRBD1 or TRBD2 (6 bases each). The germline gives CDR1 ENHRY, CDR2 SYGVKD. V dropped 0 bases and J dropped 1 base, with 12 bases sitting between them. The CDR3 runs 16 residues.

The V call is TRBV2, the J call TRBJ2-6; a weak D match, TRBD2 (6 bases). Looked up from germline, CDR1 is SNHLY and CDR2 is FYNNEI. V gave up 7 bases and J gave up 3 bases, with 10 bases separating them. The CDR3 is 14 residues long. CDR3 protein: CASKVSGGANVLTF. DNA for the CDR3: TGTGCCAGCAAGGTTAGCGGTGGGGCCAACGTCCTGACTTTC.

The V gene is TRBV5-1, the J gene TRBJ2-5; D unresolved. With 9 bases removed from V and 3 bases from J, the gap between germline ends came to 9 bases. Germline V gene data show CDR1 as SGHRS and CDR2 as YFSETQ. The CDR3 has 11 amino acids. CDR3 sequence reads: CATTLKETQYF. CDR3 bases: TGCGCCACCACACTAAAAGAGACCCAGTACTTC.

This chain links TRBV19 with TRBJ2-7, with D unclear. CDR3 length: 14 amino acids. The germline V and J ends were trimmed by 3 bases and 5 bases, with 14 bases remaining between them. Germline V lookup: CDR1 LNHDA, CDR2 SQIVND (reference sequence). CDR3 nucleotide sequence: TGTGCCAGTAGTATTCGGGCTAGTTGGCACGAGCAGTACTTC. It codes for CASSIRASWHEQYF.

V usage is TRBV7-9 and J usage is TRBJ2-3; D is perhaps TRBD2 (6 bases). V lost 5 bases and J 4 bases, leaving 22 bases between the germline ends. Germline assignment: CDR1 SEHNR and CDR2 FQNEAQ (reference sequence). This CDR3 has 17 amino acids. In DNA, the CDR3 is TGTGCCAGCAGCACGCGTGGGAGACTAGTAGTGTCAGATACGCAGTATTTT. Its translation: CASSTRGRLVVSDTQYF.

The V call is TRBV5-8, the J call TRBJ2-1; D remains unclear. There are 15 residues in the CDR3. Germline CDR1 SGHTS, CDR2 YDEGEE. V was trimmed by 3 bases and J by 4 bases, leaving 14 bases between them. The CDR3 region is CASSSPPRAYNEQFF. CDR3 DNA sequence: TGTGCCAGCAGCTCGCCGCCTCGGGCTTACAATGAGCAGTTCTTC.

V is TRBV12-3 or TRBV12-4 and J is TRBJ2-7, with D perhaps TRBD2 (5 bases). V lost 2 bases, J lost 5 bases, and 10 bases lay in between. The CDR3 runs 13 residues. As DNA, the CDR3 is TGTGCCAGCAGTTTAAAGCGGCCAAACGAGCAGTACTTC. It is translated as CASSLKRPNEQYF.

The DNA of the CDR3 is TGTGCCAGCAGCCAAGACGAAGCTGTAGATACGCAGTATTTT. This sequence encodes CASSQDEAVDTQYF. The gene calls are TRBV3-1 (or the pseudogene TRBV3-2) and TRBJ2-3, with no clear D. This CDR3 spans 14 amino acids. Trimming removed 0 bases from V and 5 bases from J, with 9 bases in between. Germline V CDR1 and CDR2: LGHDT, YNNKEL (reference sequence).

Details on this clone: At the DNA level, this CDR3 is encoded by other sequences in the same sample as well. This chain connects TRBV2 to TRBJ2-3; D is undetermined. Deletions cut 5 bases from V and 3 bases from J, with 3 bases between. The CDR3 runs 11 residues. The germline V gene encodes CDR1 SNHLY and CDR2 FYNNEI. The CDR3 reads CASSQTDTQYF. The CDR3 nucleotides read TGTGCCAGCAGTCAGACAGATACGCAGTATTTT.

The CDR3 sequence: CASSPSPVAGGVDTQYF. The DNA of the CDR3 is TGTGCCAGCAGCCCGTCCCCAGTAGCGGGAGGGGTCGATACGCAGTATTTT. J is TRBJ2-3 and V is TRBV3-1 (or the pseudogene TRBV3-2); 11 bases match TRBD2. This CDR3 comprises 17 residues. V trimming: 4 bases; J trimming: 6 bases; junction bases outside the gene matches: 12. Germline lookup yields CDR1 LGHDT and CDR2 YNNKEL (reference sequence).

The V call is TRBV5-4, the J call TRBJ2-3; 7 positions match TRBD1. The CDR3 is 16 amino acids. Looked up from germline, CDR1 is SGHNT and CDR2 is YYREEE (reference sequence). Losses at the gene ends were 5 bases for V and 3 bases for J; bases not matched to a gene: 12. As DNA, the CDR3 is TGTGCCAGCAGTAAGACAGGGCTACCCCTAACAGATACGCAGTATTTT. This encodes CASSKTGLPLTDTQYF.

The chain combines TRBV19 with TRBJ1-2, with 8 bases matching TRBD1. Trimming at V came to 5 bases and at J to 4 bases, leaving 3 bases not matched to a gene. The CDR3 length is 13 residues. Germline V gives CDR1 LNHDA, CDR2 SQIVND (reference sequence). CDR3 coding DNA: TGTGCCAGTAGTGTGACAGGGGTCTATGGCTACACCTTC. Translated, it gives CASSVTGVYGYTF.

The chain couples TRBV6-2 or TRBV6-3 to TRBJ2-2; perhaps TRBD1 as D (6 bases). Looked up from germline, CDR1 is MNHEY and CDR2 is SVGEGT. Trimming shortened V by 5 bases and J by 6 bases, and 16 bases separated the two germline ends. The CDR3 spans 15 residues. CDR3 in DNA: TGTGCCAGCAGTACCCAGGGGAGATCGGCCGGGGAGCTGTTTTTT. Residues: CASSTQGRSAGELFF.

V usage is TRBV11-2 and J usage is TRBJ2-3, with TRBD1 matching 10 bases. Germline CDR1 is SGHAT and CDR2 is FQNNGV. Germline trimming cut 4 bases from V and 5 bases from J; bases unmatched to any gene: 9. The CDR3 covers 16 residues. The CDR3 loop is CASSSTGTGVGDTQYF. DNA of the CDR3: TGTGCCAGCAGCTCGACCGGGACAGGGGTGGGAGATACGCAGTATTTT.

This clone was seen a single time. V gene TRBV4-2 combines with J gene TRBJ2-1; D perhaps matches TRBD2 (7 bases). From germline, CDR1 is LGHNA and CDR2 YNFKEQ. The CDR3 covers 17 residues. Trimming took 2 bases from V and 2 from J, leaving 16 bases between them. CDR3 DNA sequence: TGTGCCAGCAGCCAAAACCCGGGGGGCGCCGCCTACAATGAGCAGTTCTTC. Protein: CASSQNPGGAAYNEQFF.

The gene calls are TRBV3-1 (or the pseudogene TRBV3-2) and TRBJ1-2; D gene unclear. From germline, CDR1 is LGHDT and CDR2 YNNKEL (reference sequence). Trimming left V 1 base short and J 7 bases short, with 16 bases between. CDR3 size: 15 residues. The CDR3 DNA reads TGTGCCAGCAGCCAAGGTATAAAGGGTGACGGTGGCTACACCTTC. Encoded protein: CASSQGIKGDGGYTF.

This sequence joins TRBV28 and TRBJ1-1; unclear D gene. The CDR3 contains 14 residues. V was pared by 4 bases and J by 3 bases, with 12 bases between. Germline V gene data show CDR1 as MDHEN and CDR2 as SYDVKM. The CDR3 coding sequence is TGTGCCAGCAGTTCTATGTGGGAGCACACTGAAGCTTTCTTT. Its translation: CASSSMWEHTEAFF.